This T cell receptor beta chain was captured by sequencing in a study of tumor-infiltrating lymphocytes in primary liver carcinoma. Germline assignment: CDR1 SGHAT and CDR2 FQNNGV. The length of the CDR3 is 19 residues. Synthesis of TCR beta cDNA was carried out from 450 to 500 ng total RNA with a constant-region primer. ARM-PCR, slightly modified, supplied the TCR beta libraries through three nested multiplex PCR rounds. Researchers ran the first two PCR rounds for roughly 10 cycles each with TRBV1-TRBV30 forward primers and a C-beta reverse primer. One entry per CDR3 protein, called by TCRdb with MiXCR from the multiplex PCR reads. In the table there are 100,000 to 150,000 distinct CDR3 sequences, 55% to 75% of which are singletons. RNA and DNA were co-extracted from approximately 20-30 mg of unsorted bulk tissue. Infection with HBV was chronic in patients; they were treatment-naive. Regarding this clonotype: An end of the junction does not agree with germline; a read error may underlie this.

The chain links TRBV11-2 to TRBJ1-3; 9 bases align to TRBD1. Specimen: liver tumor tissue from sampling region 3. Subset reported: tumor region T3, left-lateral pole. The TCR comes from a woman in her sixties with primary liver carcinoma and hepatitis B virus infection. DNA of the CDR3: TGTGACAGTAGCTCACGCCCGGACAGGGGAGCGTACTCTGGTAACACCATATATTTT. Translated, it gives CDSSSRPDRGAYSGNTIYF.